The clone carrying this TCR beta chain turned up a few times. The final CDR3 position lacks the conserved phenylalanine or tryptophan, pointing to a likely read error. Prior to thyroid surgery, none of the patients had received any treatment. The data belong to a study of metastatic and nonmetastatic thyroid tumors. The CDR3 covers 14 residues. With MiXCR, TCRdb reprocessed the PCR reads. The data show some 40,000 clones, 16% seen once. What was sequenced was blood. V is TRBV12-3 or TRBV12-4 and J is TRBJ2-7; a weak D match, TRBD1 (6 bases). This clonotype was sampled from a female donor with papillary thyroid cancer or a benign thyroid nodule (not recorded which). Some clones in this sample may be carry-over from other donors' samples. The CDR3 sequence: CASSDRDKSYDQYS. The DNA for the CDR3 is TGTGCCAGCAGTGACCGGGACAAGTCCTACGATCAGTACTCC.